This T cell receptor beta chain was retrieved from a study of OX40 agonist ivuxolimab in advanced cancers. Trimming took 5 bases from V and 0 from J, leaving 7 bases between them. In germline, CDR1 is SEHNR, CDR2 FQNEAQ (reference sequence). The CDR3 runs to 13 residues. By proportion, this clone is medium-sized (0.01 to 0.1%). Sequenced by immunoSEQ multiplex PCR; TCRdb stores in-frame clones only, minus some. The sample carries about 98,000 clones, 85% to 95% recorded once. The origin of this receptor is an adult with an advanced solid tumor such as melanoma, head and neck, liver or kidney cancer. The chain employs TRBV7-9 and TRBJ1-2, with a tentative D call TRBD1 (5 bases). Sequenced material: CD4+ or CD8+ T cells sorted from blood, taken in a trial of the OX40 agonist ivuxolimab. This chain's CDR3 is CASSDRTNYGYTF. DNA of the CDR3: TGTGCCAGCAGCGACAGAACTAACTATGGCTACACCTTC.